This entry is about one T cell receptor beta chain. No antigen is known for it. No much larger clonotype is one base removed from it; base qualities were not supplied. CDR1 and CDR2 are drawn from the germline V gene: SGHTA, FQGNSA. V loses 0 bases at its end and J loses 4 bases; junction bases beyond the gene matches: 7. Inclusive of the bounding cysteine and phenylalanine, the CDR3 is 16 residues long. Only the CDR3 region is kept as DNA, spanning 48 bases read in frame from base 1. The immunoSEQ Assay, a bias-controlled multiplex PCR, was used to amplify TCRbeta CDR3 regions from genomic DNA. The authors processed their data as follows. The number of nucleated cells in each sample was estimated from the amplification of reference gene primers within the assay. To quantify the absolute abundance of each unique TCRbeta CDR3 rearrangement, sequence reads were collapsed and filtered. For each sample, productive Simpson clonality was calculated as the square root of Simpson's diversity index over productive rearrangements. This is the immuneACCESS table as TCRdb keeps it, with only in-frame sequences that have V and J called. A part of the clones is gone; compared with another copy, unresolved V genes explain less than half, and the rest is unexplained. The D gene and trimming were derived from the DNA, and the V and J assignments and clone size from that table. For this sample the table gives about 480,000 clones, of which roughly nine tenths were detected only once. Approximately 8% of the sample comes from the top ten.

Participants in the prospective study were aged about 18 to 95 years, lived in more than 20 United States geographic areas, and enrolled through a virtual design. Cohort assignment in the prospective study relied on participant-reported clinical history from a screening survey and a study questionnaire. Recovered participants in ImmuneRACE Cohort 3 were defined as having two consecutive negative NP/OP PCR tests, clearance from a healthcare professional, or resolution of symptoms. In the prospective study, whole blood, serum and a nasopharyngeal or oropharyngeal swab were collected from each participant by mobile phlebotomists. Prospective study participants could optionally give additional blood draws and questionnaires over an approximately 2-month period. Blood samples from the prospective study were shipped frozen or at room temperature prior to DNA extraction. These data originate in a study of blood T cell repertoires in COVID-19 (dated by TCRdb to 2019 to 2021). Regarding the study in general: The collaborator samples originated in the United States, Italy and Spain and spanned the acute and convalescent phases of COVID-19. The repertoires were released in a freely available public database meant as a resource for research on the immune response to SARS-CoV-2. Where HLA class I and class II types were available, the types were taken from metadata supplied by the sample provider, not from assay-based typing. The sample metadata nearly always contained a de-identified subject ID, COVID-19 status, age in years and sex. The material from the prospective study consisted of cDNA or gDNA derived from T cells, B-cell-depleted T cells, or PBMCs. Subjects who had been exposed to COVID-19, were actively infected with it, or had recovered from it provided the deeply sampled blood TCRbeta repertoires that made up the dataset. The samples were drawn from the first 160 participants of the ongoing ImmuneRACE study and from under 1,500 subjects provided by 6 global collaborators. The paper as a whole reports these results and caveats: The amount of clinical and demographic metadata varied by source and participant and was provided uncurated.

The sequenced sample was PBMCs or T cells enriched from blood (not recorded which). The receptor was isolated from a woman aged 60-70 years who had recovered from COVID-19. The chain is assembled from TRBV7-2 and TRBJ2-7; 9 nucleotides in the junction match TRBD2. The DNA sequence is TGTGCCAGCAGCTTAGCGGGTAGCGGGGGTTATTACGAGCAGTACTTC. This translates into CASSLAGSGGYYEQYF.